Shown below are 8 T cell receptor beta chains from a single sample sequenced in a study of T cell repertoires in aging, cancer and after chemotherapy. Amplification of TCR beta used genomic DNA extracted from peripheral blood. A mixed TRB-A/B primer pool amplified rearranged TRB by multiplex touch-down PCR. TCRdb independently ran MiXCR on the multiplex PCR reads; one entry per CDR3 protein. This table has about 1,700 distinct CDR3 sequences, under 35% appearing once. The specimen was blood. The receptors derive from a human donor with a blood cancer.

In regard to this clonotype: Given a much more abundant clone one base away, this may be a read error. This sequence joins TRBV6-4 and TRBJ2-3; D uncertain. Germline lookup yields CDR1 MRHNA and CDR2 SNTAGT. V lost 2 bases and J lost 2, with 8 bases in between. The CDR3 is 14 residues long. The DNA for the CDR3 is TGTGCCAGCAGTGACGGGGTGGCCACAGATACGCAGTATTTT. This gives the protein CASSDGVATDTQYF.

The CDR3 region is CASRAWTGGKGSPLHF. The CDR3 DNA reads TGTGCCAGCAGGGCCTGGACAGGGGGAAAGGGTTCACCCCTCCACTTT. The chain uses TRBV6-1 and TRBJ1-6, with TRBD1 matching over 10 bases. Per germline, CDR1 MNHNS and CDR2 SASEGT. V gave up 6 bases and J gave up 9 bases; unmatched junction bases: 11. The CDR3 runs to 16 residues.

The chain joins TRBV18 to TRBJ2-2; D tentatively fits TRBD1 or TRBD2 (5 bases each). With 2 bases removed from V and 0 bases from J, the gap between germline ends came to 10 bases. Looked up from germline, CDR1 is KGHSH and CDR2 is LQKENI. CDR3 length: 16 residues. The CDR3 reads CASSPGGPPNTGELFF. DNA of the CDR3: TGTGCCAGCTCACCAGGGGGACCCCCGAACACCGGGGAGCTGTTTTTT. The variable domain in full, completed from reference TRBV18 and TRBJ2-2, reads NAGVMQNPRHLVRRRGQEARLRCSPMKGHSHVYWYRQLPEEGLKFMVYLQKENIIDESGMPKERFSAEFPKEGPSILRIQQVVRGDSAAYFCASSPGGPPNTGELFFGEGSRLTVL.

The chain couples TRBV7-2 to TRBJ1-4; D is unresolved. Germline V lookup: CDR1 SGHTA, CDR2 FQGNSA. Deletions cut 1 base from V and 8 bases from J, with 8 bases between. The CDR3 sequence is 13 residues long. The CDR3 is CASSLGPGEKLFF. The CDR3 region has the DNA TGTGCCAGCAGCTTAGGCCCGGGGGAAAAACTGTTTTTT. The full variable domain, rest sourced from reference TRBV7-2 and TRBJ1-4, is GAGVSQSPSNKVTEKGKDVELRCDPISGHTALYWYRQSLGQGLEFLIYFQGNSAPDKSGLPSDRFSAERTGGSVSTLTIQRTQQEDSAVYLCASSLGPGEKLFFGSGTQLSVL.

The V gene is TRBV20-1, the J gene TRBJ2-2; TRBD1 matches at 9 bases. The germline V gene has CDR1 DFQATT and CDR2 SNEGSKA (reference sequence). The J segment lost 5 bases and the V segment lost 6 bases, leaving 4 bases of the junction unmatched. This CDR3 has 13 residues. The CDR3 region is CSASTGGTGELFF. The CDR3 region has the DNA TGCAGTGCCTCGACAGGGGGGACCGGGGAGCTGTTTTTT.

This clonotype was seen a few times. The chain recombines TRBV5-6 with TRBJ1-3; D is ambiguous. The V gene's germline CDR1 is SGHDT and CDR2 YYEEEE. Trimming stripped 0 bases from V and 0 bases from J, with 13 bases between. This CDR3 is 17 amino acids long. Here the CDR3 DNA reads TGTGCCAGCAGCTTGGTCCGGACGGTTAGCTCTGGAAACACCATATATTTT. Protein sequence: CASSLVRTVSSGNTIYF.

This sequence joins TRBV29-1 and TRBJ2-7, with D possibly being TRBD2 (6 bases). The V gene's germline CDR1 is SQVTM and CDR2 ANQGSEA. The germline V and J ends were trimmed by 2 bases and 6 bases, with 11 bases remaining between them. This CDR3 region has 12 residues. The CDR3 sequence: CSVEQSGGEQYF. In DNA, the CDR3 is TGCAGCGTTGAACAGTCCGGGGGCGAGCAGTACTTC.

The V call is TRBV5-4, the J call TRBJ1-4, with 8 bases identical to TRBD1. The junction had 1 base not matched to a gene; V was cut back by 0 bases and J by 6 bases. Germline V gene data show CDR1 as SGHNT and CDR2 as YYREEE (reference sequence). CDR3 length: 14 residues. The CDR3 DNA reads as TGTGCCAGCAGCTTGGGACAGGGGCATGAAAAACTGTTTTTT. Its translation: CASSLGQGHEKLFF. Looking up the rest from reference TRBV5-4 and TRBJ1-4 gives the full variable domain: ETGVTQSPTHLIKTRGQQVTLRCSSQSGHNTVSWYQQALGQGPQFIFQYYREEENGRGNFPPRFSGLQFPNYSSELNVNALELDDSALYLCASSLGQGHEKLFFGSGTQLSVL.